These 4 T cell receptor beta chains originate from one sample sequenced in a study of spatial heterogeneity in lung cancer (dated by TCRdb to 2018 to 2020). Libraries were made using 5' RACE. TCRdb lists the instrument as NextSeq 500. The public sequencing data were trimmed at Q25 with fastp and processed into clonotypes with MiXCR by TCRdb, which kept only in-frame beta chains. Every entry covers one CDR3 protein and lists the most common genes and DNA from its rows. The table for this sample lists 6,900 or so distinct CDR3 sequences; 3.9% of them were counted only once. Around 25% of the sample comes from the top ten. Per the publication, the time point label means: sample taken at primary tumor resection. TCR sequencing used whole RNA extracted from tumor and nontumor lung tissue, or from cryopreserved PBMC samples, without cell sorting. The specimen comprised normal lung tissue next to the tumor, sampled at surgery. The origin of the receptors is a female donor with early-stage non-small cell lung cancer.

This clonotype is medium-sized (0.01 to 0.1%). The library was built for alpha chains, so this beta chain is an off-target read and its size means little. The rearrangement joins TRBV5-1 to TRBJ2-3; TRBD2 matches at 8 bases. V was clipped by 0 bases and J by 4 bases; unmatched bases: 4. The CDR3 sequence is 15 residues long. Germline CDR1 and CDR2: SGHRS and YFSETQ. CDR3 nucleotide sequence: TGCGCCAGCAGCTTGGCCGGGGGGGCGGCAGATACGCAGTATTTT. Translation gives CASSLAGGAADTQYF.

The sample holds many counts of this clonotype. This beta chain turned up in a library designed for alpha chains; as an off-target read, its abundance says little. The chain joins TRBV9 to TRBJ1-2; 10 nucleotides match TRBD1. The CDR3 length is 14 residues. After removal of 3 bases from V and 3 bases from J, the junction contained 2 bases not matched to a gene. CDR1 is SGDLS, CDR2 YYNGEE, per germline. The CDR3 DNA sequence: TGTGCCAGCAGCGGGGGACAGGGGTACTATGGCTACACCTTC. Amino acid sequence: CASSGGQGYYGYTF.

Note on this clonotype: This beta chain lies outside the target of a library built for alpha chains; its clone size means little. The chain uses TRBV3-2 and TRBJ2-1; the tabulated D call, TRBD1, remains unverified against the DNA. TRBV3-2 is a pseudogene locus. The CDR3 consists of 15 residues. CDR3 sequence (DNA): TGTGCCAGCAGCCCACCCGGCCCCGAGTACCATGAGCAGTTCTTC. Its protein is CASSPPGPEYHEQFF.

Relative to its sample, this clonotype is medium-sized. As an off-target read in a library built for alpha chains, this beta chain has a frequency of little significance. This chain links TRBV27 with TRBJ2-7; 8 bases align to TRBD1. The CDR3 contains 14 residues. Germline loops: CDR1 MNHEY, CDR2 SMNVEV (reference sequence). Losses at the gene ends were 2 bases for V and 3 bases for J; bases not matched to a gene: 3. The CDR3 sequence is CASSLQGANYEQYF. DNA for the CDR3: TGTGCCAGCAGTTTACAGGGGGCCAACTACGAGCAGTACTTC.